The 30 T cell receptor beta chains below were found in one sample sequenced in a study of blood T cells in healthy people across ages. Next came a second PCR, run for roughly 7 to 12 cycles, which used a sample-barcoded 5' primer along with a J-beta primer mix. TCRdb reprocessed the 5' RACE reads via MiXCR and lists one record per CDR3 protein. Among some 1,800,000 distinct CDR3 sequences listed, roughly 43% were seen once. Specimen: blood. Every receptor here comes from a human donor in good health.

CDR3 in DNA: TGCGCCAGCAGCCAAGATCTGGCAGGGTGGAGGAATGGCTACACCTTC. This sequence encodes CASSQDLAGWRNGYTF. J is TRBJ1-2 and V is TRBV4-3; weak D call: TRBD1 (5 bases). The germline V and J ends were trimmed by 0 bases and 6 bases, with 17 bases remaining between them. The CDR3 is 16 amino acids. Germline-derived CDR1 and CDR2 are LGHNA and YSLEER.

Notes on this clonotype: At one of its ends the junction is not consistent with the germline gene, which may arise from a read error. The chain combines TRBV7-9 with TRBJ1-4; tentatively, D is TRBD1 (6 bases). CDR1 SEHNR and CDR2 FQNEAQ come from the germline V gene (reference sequence). This CDR3 comprises 14 residues. The CDR3 nucleotides read TGTGCCAGCAGGCCACAGGGTGAGGCTGAAAAACGGTTTTTT. Its protein is CASRPQGEAEKRFF.

The CDR3 here is CASISTGAGNTIYF. CDR3 bases: TGTGCCAGCATCTCGACAGGGGCTGGAAACACCATATATTTT. The chain is built from TRBV6-5 and TRBJ1-3; 8 bases align to TRBD1. This CDR3 contains 14 residues. Germline V gene sequence: CDR1 MNHEY, CDR2 SVGAGI. The V and J ends lost 7 bases and 2 bases, in that order; junction bases with no gene match: 4.

This clonotype is a singleton in its sample. The chain joins TRBV12-3 or TRBV12-4 to TRBJ1-2; unclear D gene. V was shortened by 9 bases and J by 4 bases, with 12 bases between the two germline ends. The CDR3 runs 12 residues. CDR3 bases: TGTGCCAGAAACAGAACCCGCTATGGCTACACCTTC. Its protein product is CARNRTRYGYTF.

This clonotype was observed a few times. This sequence joins TRBV9 and TRBJ1-2; possibly TRBD1 for D (5 bases). Trimming took 4 bases from V and 7 from J, leaving 17 bases between them. Per the germline V gene, CDR1 is SGDLS and CDR2 is YYNGEE. The CDR3 is 14 residues long. CDR3 sequence: CASSFTTDTFGYTF. The DNA for the CDR3 is TGTGCCAGCAGCTTCACGACAGACACGTTTGGCTACACCTTC.

The V call is TRBV11-2, the J call TRBJ2-3; possible D gene TRBD1, 5 bases. The CDR3 consists of 16 residues. Trimming took 5 bases from V and 4 from J, leaving 19 bases between them. From germline, CDR1 is SGHAT and CDR2 FQNNGV. This CDR3 is CASSPTGTIPPDTQYF. The DNA of the CDR3 is TGTGCCAGCAGCCCTACAGGCACTATTCCTCCAGATACGCAGTATTTT.

This clonotype turned up a few times. The chain joins TRBV6-6 to TRBJ2-7; TRBD1 agrees at 7 bases. The CDR3 runs to 14 residues. Trimming removed 2 bases from V and 3 bases from J; junction bases left unmatched: 4. Germline V lookup: CDR1 MNHNY, CDR2 SVGAGI (reference sequence). For the CDR3, the DNA is TGTGCCAGCAGTTACGGGGGACAGAACTACGAGCAGTACTTC. Protein: CASSYGGQNYEQYF.

CDR3 nucleotides: TGTGCCAGCACCCTAGACAGGTTCTACAATGAGCAGTTCTTC. Encoded protein: CASTLDRFYNEQFF. The chain uses TRBV7-9 and TRBJ2-1; a weak D match, TRBD1 (6 bases). This CDR3 is built from 14 residues. Germline V lookup: CDR1 SEHNR, CDR2 FQNEAQ (reference sequence). Trimming left V 7 bases short and J 3 bases short, with 13 bases between.

The CDR3 DNA is TGTGCCAGCAGTCGAACAGGAAGTTACACTGAAGCTTTCTTT. Translating it yields CASSRTGSYTEAFF. This sequence joins TRBV6-6 and TRBJ1-1; the D gene is possibly TRBD1 (5 bases). Trimming shortened V by 5 bases and J by 3 bases, and 13 bases separated the two germline ends. The CDR3 extends over 14 amino acids. CDR1 MNHNY and CDR2 SVGAGI come from the germline V gene (reference sequence).

The sample holds many counts of this clonotype. The rearrangement uses TRBV20-1 and TRBJ1-2; D unclear. Trimming shortened V by 4 bases and J by 1 base, and 13 bases separated the two germline ends. CDR3 length: 14 amino acids. The germline gives CDR1 DFQATT, CDR2 SNEGSKA (reference sequence). CDR3 in amino acids: CSATPGGNNYGYTF. CDR3 nucleotide sequence: TGCAGTGCTACCCCCGGCGGGAATAACTATGGCTACACCTTC.

This clonotype appeared a few times. This sequence joins TRBV2 and TRBJ2-1; perhaps TRBD1 as D (6 bases). The V gene's germline CDR1 is SNHLY and CDR2 FYNNEI. The CDR3 has 16 amino acids. Trimming left V 6 bases short and J 5 bases short, with 20 bases between. CDR3 nucleotide sequence: TGTGCCAGCAGAGAAACCAGACAGGTCTTGAACAATGAGCAGTTCTTC. Protein sequence: CASRETRQVLNNEQFF.

A remark on this clonotype: A read error may account for a junction end that differs from germline. The genes are TRBV6-1 and TRBJ1-2; tentative D call: TRBD1 (6 bases). Germline V gives CDR1 MNHNS, CDR2 SASEGT. The CDR3 has 16 residues. The CDR3 nucleotides read TGTACCAGCAGACTACCAGGGGAGGGCGTTAACTATGGCTACACCTTC. This codes for CTSRLPGEGVNYGYTF.

This clonotype was seen at least ten times. One end of the junction varies from germline; a read error may be responsible. V is TRBV18 and J is TRBJ2-5; D uncertain. The CDR3 runs 11 residues. The V gene's germline CDR1 is KGHSH and CDR2 LQKENI. The CDR3 bases are TGCGCCAGCAGCGCCCAAGAGACCCAGTACTTC. This encodes CASSAQETQYF. Looking up the rest from reference TRBV18 and TRBJ2-5 gives the full variable domain: NAGVMQNPRHLVRRRGQEARLRCSPMKGHSHVYWYRQLPEEGLKFMVYLQKENIIDESGMPKERFSAEFPKEGPSILRIQQVVRGDSAAYFCASSAQETQYFGPGTRLLVL.

The chain combines TRBV2 with TRBJ2-3; TRBD2 aligns across 9 bases. The CDR3 is 15 amino acids. Germline V CDR1 and CDR2: SNHLY, FYNNEI. V lost 6 bases, J lost 1 base, and 5 bases stayed unmatched. The CDR3 here is CASREIAGGTDTQYF. CDR3 DNA: TGTGCCAGCAGAGAAATAGCGGGGGGCACAGATACGCAGTATTTT. Filled out from reference TRBV2 and TRBJ2-3, the complete variable domain reads EPEVTQTPSHQVTQMGQEVILRCVPISNHLYFYWYRQILGQKVEFLVSFYNNEISEKSEIFDDQFSVERPDGSNFTLKIRSTKLEDSAMYFCASREIAGGTDTQYFGPGTRLTVL.

The rearrangement joins TRBV10-3 to TRBJ2-3, with 12 bases aligning to TRBD2. Germline CDR1 and CDR2: ENHRY and SYGVKD. V shed 10 bases, J shed 0 bases, and the junction held 5 bases outside the gene matches. This CDR3 is built from 15 residues. This CDR3 reads CATRTSGDSTDTQYF. The CDR3 DNA reads as TGTGCCACTCGGACTAGCGGGGATAGCACAGATACGCAGTATTTT.

This clonotype was seen a few times. This chain uses TRBV15 with TRBJ2-5, with TRBD1 identical over 8 bases. The CDR3 is 16 amino acids. Unmatched junction bases numbered 3, after V lost 0 bases and J lost 0 bases. Germline V gene lookup returns CDR1 LNHNV and CDR2 YYDKDF (reference sequence). This CDR3 is CATSRDRTGHQETQYF. The CDR3 bases are TGTGCCACCAGCAGAGATCGGACAGGGCACCAAGAGACCCAGTACTTC.

The CDR3 coding sequence is TGCAGCGTTTCCTCGTGGGACCAGCCCCAGCATTTT. Translated: CSVSSWDQPQHF. The chain has TRBV29-1 and TRBJ1-5; D might be TRBD1 (5 bases). CDR1 and CDR2 from the germline V gene are SQVTM and ANQGSEA. The V gene lost 5 bases and the J gene lost 7 bases, with 12 bases spanning the gap. The CDR3 extends over 12 amino acids.

The genes are TRBV20-1 and TRBJ1-2; D unclear. Germline V CDR1 and CDR2: DFQATT, SNEGSKA (reference sequence). The CDR3 covers 13 residues. With 7 bases removed from V and 6 bases from J, the gap between germline ends came to 18 bases. The CDR3 is CSVSSFGFDGYTF. In DNA form, the CDR3 reads TGCAGTGTTTCGAGTTTTGGGTTCGATGGCTACACCTTC.

This clonotype was counted a few times. The chain is built from TRBV28 and TRBJ2-4; 7 bases match TRBD2. The J call may be incorrect, as the DNA end agrees better with TRBJ2-7. The CDR3 loop spans 17 amino acids. Germline CDR1 reads MDHEN; CDR2 reads SYDVKM. This CDR3 is CASSPSPVRGVGYEQYF. The CDR3 nucleotides are TGTGCCAGCAGCCCCTCCCCCGTTCGGGGGGTCGGATACGAGCAGTACTTC.

This clonotype has only a few counts. This chain links TRBV7-2 with TRBJ2-5, with 9 bases fitting TRBD1. V shed 6 bases, J shed 5 bases, and the junction held 10 bases outside the gene matches. The CDR3 has 15 amino acids. CDR1 is SGHTA and CDR2 is FQGNSA in the germline V gene. CDR3 amino acids: CASRAPGQGWETQYF. Written as DNA, the CDR3 is TGTGCCAGCAGGGCTCCGGGACAGGGATGGGAGACCCAGTACTTC.

This clonotype has just one count. The chain joins TRBV4-3 to TRBJ2-1; 7 bases line up with TRBD2. This CDR3 spans 16 amino acids. V was clipped by 0 bases and J by 4 bases; unmatched bases: 6. CDR1 is LGHNA and CDR2 is YSLEER in the germline V gene. The CDR3 region has the DNA TGCGCCAGCAGCCAAGATAAGCGGGGAGGTTACAATGAGCAGTTCTTC. It codes for CASSQDKRGGYNEQFF.

The chain uses TRBV7-6 and TRBJ2-7, with D unclear. V was shortened by 1 base and J by 3 bases, with 10 bases between the two germline ends. Germline CDR1 SGHVS, CDR2 FNYEAQ. There are 14 residues in the CDR3. The CDR3 is CASSLDLANYEQYF. Here the CDR3 DNA reads TGTGCCAGCAGCTTAGATCTGGCGAACTACGAGCAGTACTTC.

The chain links TRBV20-1 to TRBJ1-1; 7 positions match TRBD1. Germline CDR1 and CDR2: DFQATT and SNEGSKA (reference sequence). There are 15 residues in the CDR3. The J segment lost 0 bases and the V segment lost 5 bases, leaving 9 bases of the junction unmatched. The CDR3 reads CSALDFRGMNTEAFF. CDR3 coding DNA: TGCAGTGCTCTCGATTTCAGGGGGATGAACACTGAAGCTTTCTTT.

This clonotype showed up just once. The chain carries TRBV28 and TRBJ1-2, with 11 bases matching TRBD1. Germline V gene lookup returns CDR1 MDHEN and CDR2 SYDVKM. Trimming removed 4 bases from V and 7 bases from J; junction bases left unmatched: 11. The CDR3 is made up of 16 amino acids. In nucleotides, the CDR3 is TGTGCCAGCAGTTCTATTAGGACAGGGGGCAGGCCTGGCTACACCTTC. This sequence encodes CASSSIRTGGRPGYTF.

The chain is built from TRBV5-1 and TRBJ2-3; perhaps D is TRBD1 or TRBD2 (6 bases each). The CDR3 is 15 residues long. Trimming cost V 5 bases and J 2 bases, with 15 bases left between them. Germline loops: CDR1 SGHRS, CDR2 YFSETQ. The chain's CDR3 is CASRSDGGLTDTQYF. The CDR3 region has the DNA TGCGCCAGCAGGTCGGATGGGGGGCTCACAGATACGCAGTATTTT.

The chain employs TRBV2 and TRBJ2-7; D uncertain. The CDR3 runs to 13 residues. Trimming removed 4 bases from V and 4 bases from J, with 11 bases in between. Germline V CDR1 and CDR2: SNHLY, FYNNEI. The CDR3 protein is CASSGGRQYEQYF. The CDR3 nucleotides are TGTGCCAGCAGTGGAGGAAGGCAGTACGAGCAGTACTTC.

In this sample, this clonotype turned up a few times. The gene calls are TRBV5-1 and TRBJ2-7; the D is unclear. CDR1 is SGHRS and CDR2 is YFSETQ in the germline V gene. V was trimmed by 4 bases and J by 1 base, leaving 15 bases between them. This CDR3 is 15 amino acids long. CDR3 DNA: TGCGCCAGCAGCGAAAACCATGGACGGTCCTACGAGCAGTACTTC. This sequence encodes CASSENHGRSYEQYF. Variable domain in full (rest from reference TRBV5-1 and TRBJ2-7): KAGVTQTPRYLIKTRGQQVTLSCSPISGHRSVSWYQQTPGQGLQFLFEYFSETQRNKGNFPGRFSGRQFSNSRSEMNVSTLELGDSALYLCASSENHGRSYEQYFGPGTRLTVT.

This clonotype was seen only a few times. The V and J genes are TRBV28 and TRBJ2-7; D remains unclear. V lost 3 bases and J lost 3, with 18 bases in between. Germline V gives CDR1 MDHEN, CDR2 SYDVKM. The CDR3 is 16 residues long. CDR3 amino acids: CASSFLSGTEYYEQYF. DNA of the CDR3: TGTGCCAGCAGTTTCCTGTCGGGTACCGAATACTACGAGCAGTACTTC.

This chain connects TRBV9 to TRBJ1-1, with D unclear. The CDR3 sequence is 16 residues long. Germline loops: CDR1 SGDLS, CDR2 YYNGEE. Trimming took off 1 base at V and 1 base at J, with 14 bases between the two ends. CDR3 in amino acids: CASSVSRAGGNTEAFF. The CDR3 nucleotides are TGTGCCAGCAGCGTATCTCGGGCTGGAGGGAACACTGAAGCTTTCTTT.

This clonotype was seen a few times. The V gene is TRBV29-1, the J gene TRBJ2-7; 7 nucleotides match TRBD1. CDR1 and CDR2 from the germline V gene are SQVTM and ANQGSEA. Losses at the gene ends were 0 bases for V and 2 bases for J; bases not matched to a gene: 4. The CDR3 consists of 14 residues. CDR3 nucleotide sequence: TGCAGCGTTGAAGACCCCCAGGGGGCCTACGAGCAGTACTTC. Protein sequence: CSVEDPQGAYEQYF.